This T cell receptor (beta chain) is from a study of human T cells and chemical hapten exposure. About the study: Diphenylcyclopropenone doses were given weekly to the scalps of patients across the roughly 23-week study. Patients were mainly female, each with alopecia areata, totalis or universalis.

For the library, individual cDNA molecules each received unique molecular identifiers. Each CDR3 protein is one row after TCRdb ran MiXCR on the RACE reads. The sample lists 350,000 to 450,000 distinct CDR3 sequences, approximately 5.1% occurring once. Time point defined: pre-sensitization, week 0. Treatment of the sample: therapeutic diphenylcyclopropenone sensitization with weekly scalp DPC. Regarding the study as a whole: Compared to controls, expanded TCRs made significantly more large clusters of similar CDR3s.

This CDR3 has 14 residues. Germline V gene lookup returns CDR1 KGHSH and CDR2 LQKENI. The junction had 10 bases not matched to a gene; V was cut back by 6 bases and J by 9 bases. This clonotype occurred many times. Its antigen is not known. The receptor was isolated from a woman aged 45 to 65 with alopecia areata. Some clones in this sample may be carry-over from other donors' samples. The rearrangement uses TRBV18 and TRBJ2-1, with 8 bases identical to TRBD2. Source: whole blood, taken in connection with sensitization to the hapten diphenylcyclopropenone (DPC). CDR3 coding DNA: TGTGCCAGCTCCCCGGGACTAGAGGGAGGTGAGCAGTTCTTC. Its protein is CASSPGLEGGEQFF.